A single sample gave rise to the 21 T cell receptor beta chains below, sequenced in a study of vaccination and CD4 T cells after COVID-19 (dated by TCRdb to between 2021 and 2022). Antigens of these TCRs are unknown. The library relied on PCR. Sequencing was performed on an Illumina iSeq 100. DNA from cultured CD4+ T cells was subjected to TCR sequencing with the Oncomine TCR Beta short-read assay at the Johns Hopkins FTIC core. The public reads were run again by TCRdb, first through fastp at Q25 and then through MiXCR, and only productive beta chains were kept. A single entry per CDR3 protein holds the most common genes and DNA from its merged rows. Here the sample has around 15,000 distinct CDR3 sequences; 45% to 60% occur a single time. Over 9.5% of the sample is held by the ten biggest clonotypes. Interpreted using the paper, the treatment or condition label stands for: approximately 9-day PBMC culture with coronavirus spike peptide pools or control peptides (ViraFEST assay).

The specimen sequenced was CD4+ T cells from blood, cultured in vitro. The receptors originated from a human donor who had recovered from COVID-19.

As for this clonotype: Compared with germline, one end of the junction differs, possibly owing to a read error. The chain carries TRBV12-3 or TRBV12-4 and TRBJ1-4, with 8 bases aligning to TRBD1. This CDR3 is built from 15 residues. CDR3 DNA: TGTGCCAGCAGTCGGACAGGGAGAACCTCTGAAATACTGTTTTTT. Its translation: CASSRTGRTSEILFF.

The CDR3 spells CASSLGRGSDNEQFF. In nucleotides, the CDR3 is TGTGCCAGCAGCTTAGGGAGGGGGAGCGACAATGAGCAGTTCTTC. The V gene is TRBV7-9, the J gene TRBJ2-1; tentatively, D is TRBD1 or TRBD2 (6 bases each). The CDR3 consists of 15 residues. Trimming removed 1 base at V and 5 bases at J, with 12 bases between. CDR1 and CDR2 from the germline V gene are SEHNR and FQNEAQ (reference sequence). The entire variable domain, with the rest obtained from reference TRBV7-9 and TRBJ2-1, is as follows: DTGVSQNPRHKITKRGQNVTFRCDPISEHNRLYWYRQTLGQGPEFLTYFQNEAQLEKSRLLSDRFSAERPKGSFSTLEIQRTEQGDSAMYLCASSLGRGSDNEQFFGPGTRLTVL.

This clonotype was counted only a few times. The V gene is TRBV6-5, the J gene TRBJ1-2; TRBD1 matches 11 bases. Germline V lookup: CDR1 MNHEY, CDR2 SVGAGI. The CDR3 consists of 15 residues. With 2 bases clipped from V and 4 bases from J, the junction kept 3 bases outside the gene matches. The CDR3 loop reads CASSYRDRGTYGYTF. For the CDR3, the DNA is TGTGCCAGCAGTTACCGGGACAGGGGGACCTATGGCTACACCTTC.

The chain has TRBV20-1 and TRBJ1-6, with D perhaps matching TRBD1 (5 bases). This CDR3 contains 13 residues. Trimming stripped 0 bases from V and 10 bases from J, with 10 bases between. Germline lookup yields CDR1 DFQATT and CDR2 SNEGSKA (reference sequence). CDR3 protein: CSARDTGWSPLHF. The DNA of the CDR3 is TGCAGTGCTAGAGATACAGGATGGTCACCCCTCCACTTT.

This clonotype was seen a handful of times. The chain joins TRBV6-7 to TRBJ2-7; 10 positions match TRBD2. TRBV6-7 is classed as an ORF, of uncertain function. V dropped 6 bases and J dropped 6; count of bases not matched to a gene: 8. The CDR3 runs 14 residues. CDR3 region: CASSNGGTSVEQYF. CDR3 bases: TGTGCCAGCAGCAACGGAGGGACTAGCGTCGAGCAGTACTTC.

This chain connects TRBV10-3 to TRBJ2-5; D gene ambiguous. With 8 bases removed from V and 3 bases from J, the gap between germline ends came to 7 bases. The germline V gene encodes CDR1 ENHRY and CDR2 SYGVKD. The CDR3 length is 11 residues. CDR3 sequence reads: CAIGTEETQYF. CDR3 bases: TGTGCCATCGGCACAGAAGAGACCCAGTACTTC.

The rearrangement uses TRBV20-1 and TRBJ2-3; D unresolved. V was cut by 2 bases and J by 2 bases, with 8 bases left in between. CDR3 length equals 13 residues. Germline CDR1 reads DFQATT; CDR2 reads SNEGSKA (reference sequence). The CDR3 DNA follows: TGCAGTGCTAGACCGATAAACACAGATACGCAGTATTTT. Translated, it gives CSARPINTDTQYF.

This clonotype was seen a handful of times. V usage is TRBV7-8 and J usage is TRBJ1-2; TRBD1 agrees at 9 bases. This CDR3 spans 15 amino acids. V lost 5 bases to trimming and J lost 8 bases; unmatched junction nucleotides: 12. Germline lookup yields CDR1 SGHVS and CDR2 FQNEAQ. For the CDR3, the DNA is TGTGCCAGCAGCCCAAGGGACAGGGAATTGCGGGGCTACACCTTC. Residues: CASSPRDRELRGYTF.

V is TRBV30 and J is TRBJ2-5, with TRBD1 identical over 8 bases. The junction had 5 bases not matched to a gene; V was cut back by 1 base and J by 13 bases. Per the germline V gene, CDR1 is GTSNPN and CDR2 is SVGIG (reference sequence). CDR3 length equals 11 residues. The CDR3 loop is CAWSADRGPYF. The CDR3 DNA follows: TGTGCCTGGAGTGCAGACAGGGGACCGTACTTC.

The chain combines TRBV6-5 with TRBJ1-5; no clear D gene. Germline-derived CDR1 and CDR2 are MNHEY and SVGAGI. CDR3 length: 15 residues. Trimming took off 2 bases at V and 2 bases at J, with 10 bases between the two ends. The CDR3 DNA is TGTGCCAGCAGTTACGCGGCAGTCGGCAATCAGCCCCAGCATTTT. Its translation: CASSYAAVGNQPQHF.

This rearrangement joins TRBV18 to TRBJ1-5; D not certain. Germline assignment: CDR1 KGHSH and CDR2 LQKENI. The CDR3 is made up of 15 amino acids. Trimming removed 6 bases at V and 0 bases at J, with 12 bases between. The CDR3 DNA reads as TGTGCCAGCTCCCCTCTAGCAACTAGCAATCAGCCCCAGCATTTT. As protein: CASSPLATSNQPQHF.

This clonotype has a handful of counts. The J gene is TRBJ2-7, the V gene TRBV27; 11 bases line up with TRBD2. J was trimmed by 3 bases and V by 5 bases; bases with no gene match: 0. The CDR3 is made up of 13 amino acids. The germline V gene has CDR1 MNHEY and CDR2 SMNVEV (reference sequence). The CDR3 DNA is TGTGCCAGCAGTACTAGCGGGAGCTACGAGCAGTACTTC. Translation gives CASSTSGSYEQYF.

A note on this clonotype: An end of the junction differs from the germline gene, which may be a read error. The V gene is TRBV19, the J gene TRBJ1-2; 11 nucleotides match TRBD1. This CDR3 region has 15 residues. Germline lookup yields CDR1 LNHDA and CDR2 SQIVND (reference sequence). The CDR3 reads CTSKDRGRGSDGYTF. The CDR3 DNA follows: TGTACCAGTAAGGACAGGGGGCGAGGATCGGATGGCTACACCTTC.

The V gene is TRBV19, the J gene TRBJ2-5; TRBD1 agrees at 9 bases. There are 14 residues in the CDR3. Germline V gene lookup returns CDR1 LNHDA and CDR2 SQIVND (reference sequence). V lost 5 bases to trimming and J lost 4 bases; unmatched junction nucleotides: 5. The CDR3 DNA follows: TGTGCCAGTAGTTACGGACAGGGGAGAGAGACCCAGTACTTC. This gives the protein CASSYGQGRETQYF. The entire variable domain, with the rest obtained from reference TRBV19 and TRBJ2-5, is as follows: DGGITQSPKYLFRKEGQNVTLSCEQNLNHDAMYWYRQDPGQGLRLIYYSQIVNDFQKGDIAEGYSVSREKKESFPLTVTSAQKNPTAFYLCASSYGQGRETQYFGPGTRLLVL.

This chain uses TRBV6-5 with TRBJ2-2; D not resolved. Trimming left V 2 bases short and J 0 bases short, with 1 base between. This CDR3 is built from 13 residues. CDR1 is MNHEY, CDR2 SVGAGI, per germline. In nucleotides, the CDR3 is TGTGCCAGCAGTTACCCGAACACCGGGGAGCTGTTTTTT. Translating gives CASSYPNTGELFF.

The CDR3 nucleotides read TGTGCCAGCAGCCAAAGCGGGACCGCCTACAATGAGCAGTTCTTC. Its protein product is CASSQSGTAYNEQFF. The chain employs TRBV11-3 and TRBJ2-1; 7 nucleotides match TRBD2. Germline V lookup: CDR1 SGHNT, CDR2 YENEEA. The CDR3 totals 15 residues. V shed 5 bases and J 2 bases; nucleotides not matched to a gene: 6.

This chain links TRBV7-8 with TRBJ2-7, with 10 bases lining up with TRBD1. With V trimmed by 0 bases and J by 6 bases, 5 bases remained unmatched. The CDR3 runs to 15 residues. The germline V gene encodes CDR1 SGHVS and CDR2 FQNEAQ. The CDR3 region has the DNA TGTGCCAGCAGCTTAGCCGGGACAGGGGTTGGCGAGCAGTACTTC. Amino acid sequence: CASSLAGTGVGEQYF.

This sequence joins TRBV7-3 and TRBJ2-7, with 8 nucleotides matching TRBD2. V lost 5 bases and J lost 6; bases outside the gene matches: 12. CDR3 length equals 15 residues. CDR1 is SGHTA and CDR2 is FQGTGA in the germline V gene. CDR3 bases: TGTGCCAGCAGCCAAACGGGGACTAGGGGCGGCGAGCAGTACTTC. This encodes CASSQTGTRGGEQYF.

In its sample, this clonotype was seen a few times. The rearrangement links TRBV2 to TRBJ1-1; 7 bases map to TRBD1. This CDR3 has 14 amino acids. The V gene end was trimmed by 6 bases and the J gene end by 1 base; junction bases not matched to a gene: 5. Germline CDR1 and CDR2: SNHLY and FYNNEI. The CDR3 bases are TGTGCCAGCAGACAACAGGGGCAGAACACTGAAGCTTTCTTT. Translating it yields CASRQQGQNTEAFF.

CDR3 sequence reads: CATSRPERNSPLHF. In DNA form, the CDR3 reads TGTGCCACCAGCAGGCCCGAGCGGAATTCACCCCTCCACTTT. This chain links TRBV15 with TRBJ1-6; the D is unclear. The V gene's germline CDR1 is LNHNV and CDR2 YYDKDF (reference sequence). The germline V and J ends were trimmed by 3 bases and 7 bases, with 10 bases remaining between them. This CDR3 is built from 14 residues.

The chain couples TRBV6-2 or TRBV6-3 to TRBJ1-2; possibly TRBD1 for D (5 bases). The CDR3 runs to 14 residues. Germline CDR1 MNHEY, CDR2 SVGEGT. V was trimmed by 3 bases and J by 2 bases, leaving 10 bases between them. The CDR3 spells CASSYSTANYGYTF. The CDR3 DNA reads as TGTGCCAGCAGTTATTCGACAGCCAACTATGGCTACACCTTC.